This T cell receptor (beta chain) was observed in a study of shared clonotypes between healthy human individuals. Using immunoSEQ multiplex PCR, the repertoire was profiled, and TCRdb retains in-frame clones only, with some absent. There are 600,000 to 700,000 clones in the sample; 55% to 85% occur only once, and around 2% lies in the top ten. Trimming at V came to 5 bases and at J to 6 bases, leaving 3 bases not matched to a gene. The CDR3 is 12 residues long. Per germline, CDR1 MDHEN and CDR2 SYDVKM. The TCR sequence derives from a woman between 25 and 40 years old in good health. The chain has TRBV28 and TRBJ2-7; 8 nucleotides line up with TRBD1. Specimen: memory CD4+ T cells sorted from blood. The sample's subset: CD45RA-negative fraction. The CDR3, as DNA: TGTGCCAGCAGTCAAGACAGGGGCGAGCAGTACTTC. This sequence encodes CASSQDRGEQYF.